Sequencing of this T cell receptor (beta chain) was carried out in a study of blood T cell repertoires in COVID-19. Background on the study: The United States, Italy and Spain supplied acute and convalescent COVID-19 samples.

Germline CDR1 reads SGHVS; CDR2 reads FQNEAQ. The junction had 0 bases not matched to a gene; V was cut back by 2 bases and J by 3 bases. This CDR3 is built from 15 residues. Recruitment covered about two dozen US areas and drew participants whose ages spanned about 18 to 90 years. Researchers sorted participants into cohorts using their self-reported clinical history. The assay was immunoSEQ multiplex PCR, and TCRdb's table has in-frame clones only and misses some. Of about 200,000 clones listed, 84% are singletons. The sample holds one count of this clone. This chain links TRBV7-8 with TRBJ2-2; 10 bases line up with TRBD2. The sample taken for sequencing was PBMCs or T cells enriched from blood (not recorded which). The TCR was taken from a woman under 40 who had been exposed to COVID-19. Here the CDR3 reads CASSLLAGDTGELFF. CDR3 nucleotides: TGTGCCAGCAGCTTACTAGCGGGGGACACCGGGGAGCTGTTTTTT.